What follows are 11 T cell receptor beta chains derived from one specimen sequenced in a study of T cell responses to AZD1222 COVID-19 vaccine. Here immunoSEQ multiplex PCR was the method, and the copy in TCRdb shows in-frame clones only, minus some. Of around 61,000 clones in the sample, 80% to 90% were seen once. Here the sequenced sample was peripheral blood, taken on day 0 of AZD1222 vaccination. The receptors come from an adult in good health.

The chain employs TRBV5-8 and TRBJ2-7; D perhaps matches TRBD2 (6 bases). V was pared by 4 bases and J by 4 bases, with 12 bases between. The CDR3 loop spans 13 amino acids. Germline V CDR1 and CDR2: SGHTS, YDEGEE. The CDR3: CASSQDGTYEQYF. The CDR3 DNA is TGTGCCAGCAGCCAGGACGGGACTTACGAGCAGTACTTC.

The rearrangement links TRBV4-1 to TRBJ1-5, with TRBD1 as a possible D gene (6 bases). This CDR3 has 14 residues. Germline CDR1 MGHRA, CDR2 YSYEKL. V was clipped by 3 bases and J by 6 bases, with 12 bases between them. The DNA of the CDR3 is TGCGCCAGCAGCCATCCCCAGGGGAGTCAGCCCCAGCATTTT. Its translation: CASSHPQGSQPQHF.

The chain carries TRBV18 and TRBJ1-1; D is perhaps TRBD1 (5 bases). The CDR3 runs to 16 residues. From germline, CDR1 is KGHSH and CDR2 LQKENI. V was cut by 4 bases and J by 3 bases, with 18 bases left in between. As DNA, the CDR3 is TGTGCCAGCTCACTGAAAGAAGGGAAAGGGGACACTGAAGCTTTCTTT. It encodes CASSLKEGKGDTEAFF.

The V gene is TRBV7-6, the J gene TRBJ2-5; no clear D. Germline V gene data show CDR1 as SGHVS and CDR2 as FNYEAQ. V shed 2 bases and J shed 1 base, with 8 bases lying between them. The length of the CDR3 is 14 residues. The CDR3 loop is CASSLSAFQETQYF. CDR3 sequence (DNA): TGTGCCAGCAGCTTATCTGCCTTCCAAGAGACCCAGTACTTC.

CDR3 sequence: CAWSAPGLGTRPEAFF. CDR3 bases: TGTGCCTGGAGTGCACCAGGGTTGGGGACTCGCCCTGAAGCTTTCTTT. The gene calls are TRBV30 and TRBJ1-1; weak D call: TRBD1 (5 bases). The germline V gene has CDR1 GTSNPN and CDR2 SVGIG (reference sequence). V lost 1 base and J 6 bases, leaving 21 bases between the germline ends. This CDR3 comprises 16 residues.

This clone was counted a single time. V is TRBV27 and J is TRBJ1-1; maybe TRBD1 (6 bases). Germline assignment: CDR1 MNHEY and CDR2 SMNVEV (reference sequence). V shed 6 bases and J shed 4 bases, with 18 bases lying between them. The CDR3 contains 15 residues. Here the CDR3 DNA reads TGTGCCAGCAGCCTGGGGACAACCTGGGGCACTGAAGCTTTCTTT. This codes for CASSLGTTWGTEAFF.

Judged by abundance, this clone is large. This chain's CDR3 is CATSRERGGTDTQYF. DNA for the CDR3: TGTGCCACCAGCAGAGAGCGGGGGGGCACAGATACGCAGTATTTT. This chain joins TRBV15 and TRBJ2-3; 8 bases are a match to TRBD2. Germline CDR1 and CDR2: LNHNV and YYDKDF (reference sequence). The V segment lost 0 bases and the J segment 1 base; nucleotides outside the gene matches: 0. There are 15 residues in the CDR3.

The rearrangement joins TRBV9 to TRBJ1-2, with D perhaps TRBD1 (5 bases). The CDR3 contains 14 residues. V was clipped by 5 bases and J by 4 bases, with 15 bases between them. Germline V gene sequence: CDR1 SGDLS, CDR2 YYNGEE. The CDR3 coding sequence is TGTGCCAGCAGTCACGGAGGGGAGATCTATGGCTACACCTTC. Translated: CASSHGGEIYGYTF.

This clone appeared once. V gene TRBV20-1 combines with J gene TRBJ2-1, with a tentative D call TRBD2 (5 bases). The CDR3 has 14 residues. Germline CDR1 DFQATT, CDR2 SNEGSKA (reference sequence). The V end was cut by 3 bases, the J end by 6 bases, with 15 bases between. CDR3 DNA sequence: TGCAGTGCTAGTGAGAGGGTCTCGTTCAATGAGCAGTTCTTC. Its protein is CSASERVSFNEQFF.

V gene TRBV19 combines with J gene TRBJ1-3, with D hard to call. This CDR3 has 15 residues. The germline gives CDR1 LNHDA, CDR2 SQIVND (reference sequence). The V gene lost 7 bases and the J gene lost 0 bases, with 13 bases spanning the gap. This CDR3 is CASTEVGSSGNTIYF. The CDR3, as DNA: TGTGCCAGTACGGAGGTGGGGAGCTCTGGAAACACCATATATTTT.

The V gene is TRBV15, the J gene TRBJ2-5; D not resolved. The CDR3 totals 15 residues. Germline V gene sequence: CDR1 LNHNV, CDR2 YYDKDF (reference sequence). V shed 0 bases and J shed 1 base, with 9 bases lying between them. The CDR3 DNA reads TGTGCCACCAGCAGAGACCTCTCCACCCAAGAGACCCAGTACTTC. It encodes CATSRDLSTQETQYF.